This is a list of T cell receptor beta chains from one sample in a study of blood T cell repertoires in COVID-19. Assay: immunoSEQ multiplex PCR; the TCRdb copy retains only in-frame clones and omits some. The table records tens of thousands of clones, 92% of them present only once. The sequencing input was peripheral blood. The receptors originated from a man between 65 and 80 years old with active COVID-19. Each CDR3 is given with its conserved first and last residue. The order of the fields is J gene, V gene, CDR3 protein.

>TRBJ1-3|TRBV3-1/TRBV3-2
CASSQDGDCDSGNTIYF
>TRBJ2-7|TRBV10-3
CATQDRGKVYEQYF
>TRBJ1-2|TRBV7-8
CASSLVSWGQGIGYYGYTF
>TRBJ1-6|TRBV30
CAWARENNSPLHF
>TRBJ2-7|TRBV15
CATSRDRGTGIYEQYF
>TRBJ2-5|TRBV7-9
CASSFTALNGETQYF
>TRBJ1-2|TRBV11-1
CASSLNQGLGSYGYTF
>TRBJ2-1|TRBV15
CATSSLADSYNEQFF
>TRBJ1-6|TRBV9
CASSPPTGQGNSPLHF
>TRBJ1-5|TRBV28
CASSEVPSNQPQHF
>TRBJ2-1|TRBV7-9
CASSSTGDRVQFF
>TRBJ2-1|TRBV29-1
CSVDRGRMFLGWDNEQFF